The T cell receptor beta chain under discussion was sequenced for a study of cytomegalovirus exposure and HLA in healthy donors listed by TCRdb under 2017. As for the study more broadly: In an earlier analysis of about 560 of the donors, 250 to 350 Gb of sequence data and 100 million or so unique TCR beta sequences from 180 million or so T cells were reported. The number of donors typed differed by locus, with roughly 620-630 for A, B, C, DRB1 and DQB1, more than 500 for DQA1, over 600 for DPA1, and approximately 470 for DPB1. An early release that covered about 600 HLA-typed donors contained around 330 gigabases of sequencing data and 75 million to 100 million unique TCR sequences. Four to six DR-DQ haplotypes were handled as single units for association and clustering, since linkage in the cohort was strong. The study aimed to test whether cataloging public T cell receptors could reveal signatures of past pathogen exposure. A later analysis re-analyzed previously published TCR beta repertoires from about 730 donors and added high-resolution HLA genotyping to study TCR occurrence patterns. Both class I and class II loci were covered by HLA typing, at four-digit resolution. Rather than drawing on any new phenotypic data, the later analysis identified candidate immune exposures from TCR beta sequences and the way those sequences occurred across donors. In addition to the first cohort of about 650 subjects, a separate validation cohort of approximately 130 different subjects was used. All discovery cohort repertoires had been generated on a single sequencing platform. A later genetic analysis used genome-wide SNP genotypes for about three fifths of the roughly 700 donors, treating that subset as a discovery cohort. An earlier analysis of nearly 600 of the donors applied high-throughput TCR beta sequencing to assess whether each TCR beta V gene segment acted as functional or pseudogenic. Of the 398 genotyped donors, about 84% fell in the genetic ancestry cluster associated with self-reported Caucasian donors. Donor age, sex, ethnicity and CMV serostatus were compiled together with the repertoire data. Among 350 to 400 genotyped donors of the cohort, an average of 235,054 unique TCR beta nucleotide sequences were sequenced per donor, roughly 20% of them non-productive. Using immunosequencing, the study profiled T cell repertoires from 666 subjects and related those repertoires to cytomegalovirus serostatus. The study combined high-throughput TCR immunosequencing, statistical association of individual TCRs with disease status, and machine learning to predict cytomegalovirus infection status. General conclusions and limits of the study: A later genetic analysis associated a missense DCLRE1C variant with V-gene and J-gene trimming of TCR beta chains, and an independent cohort replicated the association. According to the authors, the approach could potentially be generalized to other disease states and immunological phenotypes. Linkage disequilibrium might explain the correlated functional status among segregating V segments, but an unknown experimental factor could not be excluded. Cytomegalovirus status was reported to be diagnosed by the classifier with high specificity and sensitivity in both the original and validation cohorts. The sequencing pipeline was judged likely to have produced a cluster of highly shared sequence variants as a technical artifact. In vitro tests confirmed that a few of the cytomegalovirus-associated TCR beta chains recognize cytomegalovirus antigens. When HLA alleles, especially DR and DQ, strongly co-occurred, TCR associations were difficult to assign to individual alleles. A further reported finding was that TCR beta sequences accurately predicted the HLA-A and HLA-B alleles for most subjects in the first cohort. In a later analysis, TCR association rates were found to vary across HLA loci, with the most associated TCRs seen for DRB1 alleles and the fewest for HLA-C alleles. In a later analysis, most CMV-associated TCR beta chains were found to appear HLA-restricted, with HLA associations seemingly driven largely by CMV exposure. An earlier analysis of 450 to 750 of the donors showed that most TCR beta V segments appeared in productive rearrangements either about 90% or about 30% of the time, which broadly matched IMGT annotations. HLA typing was unavailable for some donors at each locus, so association tests used only the typed subset. In a later analysis, several top co-occurrence clusters were reported to appear linked to parvovirus B19, influenza, CMV and Epstein-Barr virus. Some IMGT-functional V segments, including TRBV6-2 and TRBV6-3, could not be distinguished by the 87-base-pair reads and were therefore excluded. Roughly uniform sequencing depth across donors was assumed in presence/absence analyses, although this assumption may not hold. A later genetic analysis reported fewer N-insertions in productive TCRs among donors in an Asian-associated ancestry cluster than the approximately 670-donor mean. A later analysis found that HLA-associated TCR beta chains were more clonally expanded and had lower generation probabilities than equally common non-associated chains. At a false discovery rate of 0.05, a later analysis linked under 20,000 TCR beta sequences to specific HLA alleles. For the cohort, immune exposure information was limited to CMV serostatus. In this cohort, only TCR beta chains were sequenced, and detectable features were limited by the absence of alpha or paired-chain data. The earlier analysis of approximately 560 of the donors excluded approximately 17 rarely observed V segments, including chromosome 9 orphons, because counts were too low. While some public TCRs were present in many individuals, most TCR sequences turned up only very rarely across donors. The study listed 164 TCR beta chains as associated with cytomegalovirus.

This clone was seen a handful of times. The target of this receptor is not known. Per-base quality was not reported, and no clone a single base away is much larger than it. CDR1 and CDR2 (SNHLY, FYNNEI) derive from the germline V gene. Measured from the cysteine to the phenylalanine, the CDR3 is 13 residues long. Of all the DNA, just the CDR3 is kept, 39 bases in frame from base 1. V drops 1 base and J drops 2 bases, leaving 5 bases in between. In total, 666 healthy bone marrow donors made up the cohort. At the time of sampling, every cohort member was nominally healthy, though immune exposures that went unrecorded were likely present. The donor tested CMV seronegative and was one of the 352 seronegative cohort members. A peripheral blood sample was provided by each donor, and peripheral blood mononuclear cells were used for TCR beta sequencing. Genomic DNA extraction from the blood cell samples was performed with the Qiagen DNeasy Blood Extraction Kit.

The library was prepared using the immunoSEQ multiplex PCR assay. The multiplex PCR relied on a mix of 60 forward primers for TCR Vbeta segments and 13 reverse primers for TCR Jbeta segments. A multiplex PCR assay on genomic DNA amplified the CDR3 region of rearranged TCR beta genes. On the Illumina HiSeq System, the amplified TCR beta libraries were sequenced as 87-base-pair reads. Under the source paper's analysis protocol: A later analysis counted some 80 million unique TCR beta chains across the 600 to 850 repertoires, and roughly 9.9 million of these chains were shared by at least two donors. To remove PCR and sequencing errors, raw reads were error-corrected and collapsed into unique sequences using a nearest-neighbor algorithm that merged closely related sequences. To assign V, D and J gene segments, CDR3 sequences were aligned to IMGT reference sequences. For a sequence to be retained, a match of at least six nucleotides was required to both a V gene segment and a J gene segment. Rearrangements were classified as productive when the CDR3 lacked stop codons and remained in frame with V and J, and all other rearrangements were classified as non-productive. CDR3 was defined by IMGT convention, running from the second conserved V-encoded cysteine to the conserved J-encoded phenylalanine. In an earlier analysis of around 540 of the donors, sequences lacking an unambiguous match to a single V gene segment were excluded. An earlier analysis of some 500 of the donors classified V segments as functional when productive rearrangements were above 56.7% and as segregating when the standard deviation between donors was above 5%. A statistical classification framework was built to diagnose cytomegalovirus status from the catalog of TCR beta chain sequences. A later analysis assigned V and J genes by comparing TCR nucleotide sequences with IMGT/GENE-DB human TR gene sequences. Using the TCRdist pipeline, a later analysis assigned CDR3 sequences along with most-parsimonious VDJ recombination scenarios. In a later analysis, every TCR beta chain was defined by the combination of its CDR3 amino acid sequence and its V-gene family, and reads without a unique V-gene family were dropped. To address suspected cross-contamination and a sequencing artifact, a later analysis removed under 600 highly shared, low-generation-probability nucleotide sequences. In a later analysis, a clonal expansion index for each public chain was calculated from normalized within-repertoire ranks of inferred template counts. In a later analysis, generation probabilities were computed using a VDJ recombination model fitted to out-of-frame rearrangements, and the results were checked against IGoR. A later analysis scored TCR-TCR, TCR-HLA and TCR-CMV co-occurrence with hypergeometric tests, applying a repertoire-size bias correction to TCR pairs. A later analysis estimated false discovery rates by permuting HLA or CMV assignments 20 times. In a later analysis, co-occurring TCRs were grouped using DBSCAN, with TCRdist sequence similarity added in when clustering inside HLA-allele-positive subsets. For co-occurrence clustering, repertoires with fewer than 30,000 or more than 120,000 public chains were excluded, along with 5 or 6 repertoires with anomalous nucleotide sharing. Not all clones reach the TCRdb copy of this immuneACCESS table, which keeps in-frame sequences only. Checked studies attribute under half of the gap to unresolved V genes and leave the rest unexplained. For V, J and clone size, that table is used; D and trimming come from the DNA. The sample table contains approximately 170,000 clones; only one count was recorded for approximately 81% of them. The biggest ten clones account for 1% of the sample.

This clonotype was obtained from a boy aged 2 to 10 in good health and CMV-seronegative. The chain links TRBV2 with TRBJ1-2, with the D gene not confidently named. The sequencing sample was made of PBMCs. The CDR3 corresponds to CASSEGGNYGYTF. The DNA reads as follows: TGTGCCAGCAGTGAAGGAGGGAACTATGGCTACACCTTC.